The present T cell receptor (beta chain) was sequenced within a study of blood T cell repertoires in COVID-19. Cohorts were based on clinical histories the participants reported. Generated by immunoSEQ multiplex PCR, the TCRdb table keeps only in-frame clones and is missing some. Here the sample spans around 320,000 clones, 85% to 95% being singletons. The germline gives CDR1 LNHNV, CDR2 YYDKDF (reference sequence). The CDR3 is 15 residues long. Trimming removed 1 base from V and 0 bases from J, with 9 bases in between. The chain has TRBV15 and TRBJ1-1, with D unclear. Input material: PBMCs or T cells enriched from blood (not recorded which). The sequence derives from a woman under 40 who had been exposed to COVID-19. The CDR3 DNA reads TGTGCCACCAGCAGAGCCGCGCTAATGAACACTGAAGCTTTCTTT. It translates to CATSRAALMNTEAFF.